Listed below are T cell receptor beta chains from one sample, sequenced in a study of blood T cell repertoires in COVID-19. Only in-frame clones appear in the TCRdb table, and some are missing; sequencing was by immunoSEQ multiplex PCR. The sample gives 310,000 or so clones, around nine tenths of which show up once; roughly 4% is in the top ten. Specimen: peripheral blood. The receptors originated from a woman between 50 and 59 years old with active or convalescent COVID-19. CDR3s include the opening cysteine and the closing phenylalanine or tryptophan. The order of the fields is V gene, J gene, clone size, D gene, CDR3 DNA, CDR3 protein. D genes are given only for firm matches. Only part of the rows carry a size: once, few, many, or a class if the clone is expanded.

>TRBV27|TRBJ2-7|-|-
TGTGCCAGCAGTTTTGAGCGGCCCTACGAGCAGTACTTC
CASSFERPYEQYF
>TRBV28|TRBJ2-6|-|-
TGTGCCAGCAGTTTAGCGGGCCCTGGAGCCAACGTCCTGACTTTC
CASSLAGPGANVLTF
>TRBV19|TRBJ2-2|once|-
TGTGCCACTGACCGGGACACTCACACCGGGGAGCTGTTTTTT
CATDRDTHTGELFF
>TRBV14|TRBJ2-1|-|-
TGTGCCAGCAGCCATCCCCTTGGGAGCTCCTACAATGAGCAGTTCTTC
CASSHPLGSSYNEQFF
>TRBV2|TRBJ1-6|-|TRBD1
TGTGCCAGCTCCTTACAGGGGAATAATTCACCCCTCCACTTT
CASSLQGNNSPLHF
>TRBV23-1|TRBJ1-5|-|-
TGCGCCAGCAGTCACCTGTGCAGGGAAAATCAGCCCCAGCATTTT
CASSHLCRENQPQHF
>TRBV6-5|TRBJ1-5|few|-
TGTGCCAGCAGTTACAAAGGACAAAGCAATCAGCCCCAGCATTTT
CASSYKGQSNQPQHF
>TRBV5-6|TRBJ2-4|-|-
TGTGCCAGCAGGAGAGGGGGGGCTGCCAAAAACATTCAGTACTTC
CASRRGGAAKNIQYF
>TRBV7-9|TRBJ2-2|-|TRBD1
TGTGCCAGCAGCTTAGGAGACAGGGGCGCTCCTTTACGAAGACAGGAGCTGTTTTTT
CASSLGDRGAPLRRQELFF
>TRBV10-3|TRBJ1-2|-|-
TGTGCCATCAGTTCCGGGACACCAACTAACTATGGCTACACCTTC
CAISSGTPTNYGYTF
>TRBV4-1|TRBJ1-1|-|-
TGCGCCAGCAGCCCAGAGGGAGCGGGGGGACTGAACACTGAAGCTTTCTTT
CASSPEGAGGLNTEAFF
>TRBV7-9|TRBJ2-1|once|-
TGTGCCAGCAGCTTAACAGCAGGGCTACAAGAGAGTGAGCAGTTCTTC
CASSLTAGLQESEQFF
>TRBV28|TRBJ1-1|-|-
TGTGCCAGCAGTTCCTACACTGAAGCTTTCTTT
CASSSYTEAFF
>TRBV11-2|TRBJ1-1|-|-
TGTGCCAGCAGCTTAGTACCGGGCCGGGGAGCTTTCTTT
CASSLVPGRGAFF
>TRBV15|TRBJ1-4|-|-
TGTGCCACCAGCAGAGATATCAGGGGAACCAATGAAAAACTGTTTTTT
CATSRDIRGTNEKLFF
>TRBV19|TRBJ1-5|-|-
TGTGCCAGTAGTGGCGGGGGGGCCGCCCTTATACAGCCCCAGCATTTT
CASSGGGAALIQPQHF
>TRBV18|TRBJ1-2|-|TRBD1
TGTGCCAGCTCACCGACAGGGTTGAGTGGCTACACCTTC
CASSPTGLSGYTF
>TRBV28|TRBJ1-4|-|-
TGTGCCACCACAACAACTAATGAAAAACTGTTTTTT
CATTTTNEKLFF
>TRBV7-8|TRBJ2-7|-|-
TGTGCCAGCAGCTCCCGACAGGTTGGCTCCTACGAGCAGTACTTC
CASSSRQVGSYEQYF
>TRBV5-1|TRBJ1-2|-|-
TGCGCCAGCAGCTTGATCCCCGGGGGTGGGAACTATGGCTACACCTTC
CASSLIPGGGNYGYTF
>TRBV6-5|TRBJ2-5|-|-
TGTGCCAGCAACCTTTTAATGGCAGGCTTTGAGACCCAGTACTTC
CASNLLMAGFETQYF
>TRBV6-2/TRBV6-3|TRBJ2-5|-|TRBD2
TGTGCCAGCAGTCCCCGGGAGGATGGGGAAGAGACCCAGTACTTC
CASSPREDGEETQYF
>TRBV7-2|TRBJ2-7|-|TRBD2
TGTGCCAGCAGCTTATTGGGCGGGGACTACTCCTACGAGCAGTACTTC
CASSLLGGDYSYEQYF
>TRBV21-1|TRBJ2-7|-|-
TGTGCCAGCAGCAAAAGCCGGCCATCGCTCCGGGACAGGAAGACGTACGAGCAGTACTTC
CASSKSRPSLRDRKTYEQYF
>TRBV19|TRBJ2-6|-|-
TGTGCCAGTAGTATGGCAGGGTATGGGGCCAACGTCCTGACTTTC
CASSMAGYGANVLTF
>TRBV6-1|TRBJ1-2|-|-
TGTGCCAGCAGAACAGCTAACTATGGCTACACCTTC
CASRTANYGYTF
>TRBV6-2/TRBV6-3|TRBJ2-7|few|-
TGTGCCAGCAGCAGACAGCACAACTACGAGCAGTACTTC
CASSRQHNYEQYF
>TRBV28|TRBJ1-2|-|-
TGTGCCAGCAGTTTTATGGGGGGACCCAACGAAGCTAACTATGGCTACACCTTC
CASSFMGGPNEANYGYTF
>TRBV7-2|TRBJ2-1|-|-
TGTGCCAGCAGCTTATTGGGTATTCGGGGAAGCTCCTACAATGAGCAGTTCTTC
CASSLLGIRGSSYNEQFF